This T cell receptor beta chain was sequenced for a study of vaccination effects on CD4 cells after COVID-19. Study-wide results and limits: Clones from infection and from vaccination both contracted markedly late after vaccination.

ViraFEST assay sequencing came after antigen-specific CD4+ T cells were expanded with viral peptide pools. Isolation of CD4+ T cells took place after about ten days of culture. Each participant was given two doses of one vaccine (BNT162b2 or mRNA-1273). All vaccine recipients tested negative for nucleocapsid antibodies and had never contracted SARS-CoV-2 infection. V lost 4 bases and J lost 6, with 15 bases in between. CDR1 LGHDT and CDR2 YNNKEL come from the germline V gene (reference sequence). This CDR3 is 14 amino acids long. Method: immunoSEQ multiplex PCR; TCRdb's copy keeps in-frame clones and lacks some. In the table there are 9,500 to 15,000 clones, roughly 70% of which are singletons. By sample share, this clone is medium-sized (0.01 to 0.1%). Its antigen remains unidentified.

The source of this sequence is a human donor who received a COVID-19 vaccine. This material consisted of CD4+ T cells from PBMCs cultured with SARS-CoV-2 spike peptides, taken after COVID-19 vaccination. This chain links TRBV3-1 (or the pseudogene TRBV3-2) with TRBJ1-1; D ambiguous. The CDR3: CASSPAGGRSEAFF. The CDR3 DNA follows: TGTGCCAGCAGCCCCGCGGGAGGGCGCTCTGAAGCTTTCTTT.